The 3 T cell receptor beta chains below were found in one sample sequenced in a study of CD8+ T cells in alopecia areata. Treatment of the sample: oral pan-JAK inhibitor, 5-10 mg twice daily. TCR sequencing used cDNA made by reverse transcription of extracted RNA. Here immunoSEQ multiplex PCR was the method, and the copy in TCRdb shows in-frame clones only, minus some. The sample shows over 90,000 clones, 85% to 90% of them seen only once. The sequencing used CD8+ T cells sorted from blood, collected at week 34, from a patient treated with tofacitinib. The source is a human donor with alopecia areata.

The J gene is TRBJ2-5, the V gene TRBV6-5; TRBD1 or TRBD2 may be the D gene (5 bases each). Germline CDR1 is MNHEY and CDR2 is SVGAGI. The CDR3 has 14 amino acids. Trimming shortened V by 4 bases and J by 5 bases, and 14 bases separated the two germline ends. As DNA, the CDR3 is TGTGCCAGCAGTTCCCATGAGGGACGCGAGACCCAGTACTTC. Translating gives CASSSHEGRETQYF.

V usage is TRBV5-1 and J usage is TRBJ1-5, with 8 bases lining up with TRBD1. The CDR3 has 16 amino acids. CDR1 SGHRS and CDR2 YFSETQ come from the germline V gene. The V gene end was trimmed by 7 bases and the J gene end by 0 bases; junction bases not matched to a gene: 9. CDR3 coding DNA: TGCGCCAGCCAGGGACAGGACCACTATAGCAATCAGCCCCAGCATTTT. Protein sequence: CASQGQDHYSNQPQHF.

The chain recombines TRBV27 with TRBJ2-7, with D tentatively TRBD1 or TRBD2 (5 bases each). The CDR3 is 15 residues long. The V gene lost 5 bases and the J gene lost 3 bases, with 17 bases spanning the gap. Per the germline V gene, CDR1 is MNHEY and CDR2 is SMNVEV (reference sequence). The CDR3 is CASSTRDGAHYEQYF. The CDR3 region has the DNA TGTGCCAGCAGTACCCGGGACGGCGCGCACTACGAGCAGTACTTC.